The 23 T cell receptor beta chains below were found in one sample sequenced in a study of T cell responses to AZD1222 COVID-19 vaccine. TCRdb's copy holds only in-frame clones and misses some; the assay was immunoSEQ multiplex PCR. In the table there are tens of thousands of clones, around nine tenths of which are singletons. Sequencing used peripheral blood, obtained on day 0 of AZD1222 vaccination. Every receptor here comes from an adult in good health.

A note on this clone: Compared with germline, one end of the junction differs, possibly owing to a read error. The rearrangement joins TRBV6-5 to TRBJ1-6; D possibly corresponds to TRBD1 (5 bases). The CDR3 is made up of 14 amino acids. CDR1 is MNHEY and CDR2 is SVGAGI in the germline V gene. The chain's CDR3 is CASSSPGYSSPLHF. The CDR3 nucleotides are TGTGCCAGCAGTTCCCCAGGGTATAGTTCACCCCTCCACTTT.

V gene TRBV24-1 combines with J gene TRBJ2-5; no clear D. The CDR3 consists of 15 residues. Trimming left V 2 bases short and J 5 bases short, with 14 bases between. Germline-derived CDR1 and CDR2 are KGHDR and SFDVKD. This CDR3 is CATSDYGHAWETQYF. The CDR3 bases are TGTGCCACCAGTGATTATGGGCACGCTTGGGAGACCCAGTACTTC.

This chain links TRBV28 with TRBJ2-7; TRBD1 is a possible D gene (5 bases). Trimming removed 5 bases at V and 3 bases at J, with 17 bases between. The V gene's germline CDR1 is MDHEN and CDR2 SYDVKM. The CDR3 is 15 residues long. CDR3 nucleotide sequence: TGTGCCAGCAGTAACCAGGGCCAGTTGGACTACGAGCAGTACTTC. Its protein is CASSNQGQLDYEQYF. The whole variable domain, filled in from reference TRBV28 and TRBJ2-7, reads DVKVTQSSRYLVKRTGEKVFLECVQDMDHENMFWYRQDPGLGLRLIYFSYDVKMKEKGDIPEGYSVSREKKERFSLILESASTNQTSMYLCASSNQGQLDYEQYFGPGTRLTVT.

V and J are TRBV18 and TRBJ1-6, with D tentatively TRBD1 (5 bases). Germline CDR1 is KGHSH and CDR2 is LQKENI. Trimming pared 2 bases from V and 9 bases from J, leaving 11 bases between. The CDR3 has 14 amino acids. CDR3 DNA sequence: TGTGCCAGCTCACCAGGGACTAGGGGTTCACCCCTCCACTTT. It specifies CASSPGTRGSPLHF. The entire variable domain, with the rest obtained from reference TRBV18 and TRBJ1-6, is as follows: NAGVMQNPRHLVRRRGQEARLRCSPMKGHSHVYWYRQLPEEGLKFMVYLQKENIIDESGMPKERFSAEFPKEGPSILRIQQVVRGDSAAYFCASSPGTRGSPLHFGNGTRLTVT.

The chain uses TRBV4-3 and TRBJ2-1; D gene ambiguous. Germline lookup yields CDR1 LGHNA and CDR2 YSLEER. V was trimmed by 1 base and J by 3 bases, leaving 7 bases between them. This CDR3 is 14 amino acids long. The CDR3 loop is CASSQGQLYNEQFF. Written as DNA, the CDR3 is TGCGCCAGCAGCCAAGGGCAGCTCTACAATGAGCAGTTCTTC.

This clone has a handful of counts. This chain uses TRBV25-1 with TRBJ1-1, with D possibly matching TRBD1 (5 bases). The germline V gene encodes CDR1 MGHDK and CDR2 SYGVNS. V was clipped by 0 bases and J by 8 bases, with 13 bases between them. This CDR3 comprises 14 residues. The CDR3 loop reads CASSEYPNRLEAFF. Written as DNA, the CDR3 is TGTGCCAGCAGTGAATATCCCAACAGGTTAGAAGCTTTCTTT.

The J gene is TRBJ2-3, the V gene TRBV4-3; D might be TRBD2 (7 bases). The CDR3 is 17 residues long. CDR1 and CDR2 from the germline V gene are LGHNA and YSLEER. Trimming left V 0 bases short and J 1 base short, with 14 bases between. CDR3 nucleotide sequence: TGCGCCAGCAGCCAAGATCCCGGGGGGCGGGGCACAGATACGCAGTATTTT. Translation: CASSQDPGGRGTDTQYF.

The chain combines TRBV25-1 with TRBJ2-4; 7 bases fit TRBD1. The V segment lost 3 bases and the J segment 6 bases; nucleotides outside the gene matches: 11. Germline-derived CDR1 and CDR2 are MGHDK and SYGVNS. CDR3 length equals 16 residues. CDR3 sequence: CASSDTRRDSLNIQYF. The CDR3, as DNA: TGTGCCAGCAGTGATACCCGCCGGGACAGTCTAAACATTCAGTACTTC.

The chain links TRBV30 to TRBJ2-5, with 7 bases matching TRBD1. CDR1 GTSNPN and CDR2 SVGIG come from the germline V gene (reference sequence). Unmatched junction bases numbered 11, after V lost 5 bases and J lost 5 bases. The CDR3 covers 14 residues. This chain's CDR3 is CAWGDQGDLETQYF. The CDR3 coding sequence is TGTGCCTGGGGAGACCAGGGGGATTTGGAGACCCAGTACTTC.

This chain joins TRBV19 and TRBJ1-5; possible D gene TRBD1, 5 bases. Looked up from germline, CDR1 is LNHDA and CDR2 is SQIVND (reference sequence). V lost 3 bases and J lost 7, with 13 bases in between. The CDR3 is made up of 14 amino acids. The CDR3: CASSIRSGVQPQHF. In DNA form, the CDR3 reads TGTGCCAGTAGTATTCGGTCGGGGGTCCAGCCCCAGCATTTT.

The chain carries TRBV11-3 and TRBJ1-1, with D perhaps TRBD1 (6 bases). In germline, CDR1 is SGHNT, CDR2 YENEEA. The CDR3 sequence is 13 residues long. V shed 4 bases and J shed 8 bases, with 14 bases lying between them. The CDR3 region has the DNA TGTGCCAGCAGCTACGGGGGCGACGTGGAAGCTTTCTTT. Translation: CASSYGGDVEAFF.

This clone came up a few times. V usage is TRBV19 and J usage is TRBJ1-1; 8 bases are a match to TRBD1. V gave up 5 bases and J gave up 5 bases; unmatched junction bases: 13. The CDR3 contains 16 residues. Germline-derived CDR1 and CDR2 are LNHDA and SQIVND (reference sequence). The CDR3 region is CASSRLVGQGMTEAFF. The CDR3 nucleotides are TGTGCCAGTAGTCGACTTGTAGGACAGGGAATGACTGAAGCTTTCTTT.

This rearrangement joins TRBV5-5 to TRBJ1-2; D is undetermined. Germline CDR1 and CDR2: SGHKS and YYEKEE (reference sequence). Trimming removed 5 bases from V and 2 bases from J, with 10 bases in between. The CDR3 spans 13 residues. CDR3 in amino acids: CASSPDLNYGYTF. CDR3 in DNA: TGTGCCAGCAGTCCTGATCTCAACTATGGCTACACCTTC.

Only one count was recorded for this clone. The rearrangement joins TRBV28 to TRBJ2-7; D might be TRBD1 or TRBD2, each matching 5 bases. There are 14 residues in the CDR3. Germline V CDR1 and CDR2: MDHEN, SYDVKM. V lost 2 bases to trimming and J lost 2 bases, with 10 bases between them. The CDR3 spells CASSLGGIAYEQYF. CDR3 coding DNA: TGTGCCAGCAGTTTAGGGGGAATAGCCTACGAGCAGTACTTC.

The chain has TRBV9 and TRBJ2-5; perhaps TRBD1 as D (5 bases). V was shortened by 0 bases and J by 2 bases, with 14 bases between the two germline ends. The length of the CDR3 is 16 residues. The V gene's germline CDR1 is SGDLS and CDR2 YYNGEE. CDR3 nucleotide sequence: TGTGCCAGCAGCGTAGGAATAGGGGCGGTACAAGAGACCCAGTACTTC. Protein sequence: CASSVGIGAVQETQYF.

The chain couples TRBV3-1 (or the pseudogene TRBV3-2) to TRBJ1-2; 12 nucleotides agree with TRBD1. CDR3 length equals 17 residues. The V gene's germline CDR1 is LGHDT and CDR2 YNNKEL (reference sequence). The V gene end was trimmed by 0 bases and the J gene end by 4 bases; junction bases not matched to a gene: 6. The CDR3 protein is CASSQDGTGGRSYGYTF. For the CDR3, the DNA is TGTGCCAGCAGCCAAGATGGGACAGGGGGCAGGAGCTATGGCTACACCTTC.

V gene TRBV19 combines with J gene TRBJ1-5; tentatively, D is TRBD1 (6 bases). V was pared by 5 bases and J by 2 bases, with 7 bases between. Germline loops: CDR1 LNHDA, CDR2 SQIVND (reference sequence). The CDR3 runs 13 residues. The CDR3: CASSHRGNQPQHF. As DNA, the CDR3 is TGTGCCAGTAGTCACAGGGGCAATCAGCCCCAGCATTTT.

J is TRBJ1-3 and V is TRBV10-3; D gene unclear. V was shortened by 8 bases and J by 0 bases, with 11 bases between the two germline ends. Germline-derived CDR1 and CDR2 are ENHRY and SYGVKD. The CDR3 covers 14 residues. CDR3 nucleotides: TGTGCCATCGCGTCCAGGCTCTCTGGAAACACCATATATTTT. Amino acid sequence: CAIASRLSGNTIYF.

The rearrangement links TRBV30 to TRBJ1-6; TRBD1 might be the D (6 bases). The germline CDR1 and CDR2 sequences are GTSNPN and SVGIG (reference sequence). Trimming cost V 1 base and J 2 bases, with 9 bases left between them. The CDR3 length is 15 residues. The CDR3: CAWSGGQTYNSPLHF. The CDR3, as DNA: TGTGCCTGGAGTGGCGGACAGACCTATAATTCACCCCTCCACTTT.

The chain links TRBV2 to TRBJ1-4; possible D gene TRBD1, 5 bases. The CDR3 consists of 14 residues. The V end was cut by 0 bases, the J end by 5 bases, with 7 bases between. From germline, CDR1 is SNHLY and CDR2 FYNNEI. DNA of the CDR3: TGTGCCAGCAGTGAAGCGCGGGGGAATGAAAAACTGTTTTTT. Amino acids: CASSEARGNEKLFF.

This chain joins TRBV6-4 and TRBJ1-3; TRBD1 might be the D (6 bases). V lost 1 base, J lost 4 bases, and 17 bases lay in between. Looked up from germline, CDR1 is MRHNA and CDR2 is SNTAGT. This CDR3 has 17 residues. The CDR3 spells CASSDWDIRPKGNTIYF. CDR3 coding DNA: TGTGCCAGCAGTGACTGGGACATACGCCCCAAAGGAAACACCATATATTTT.

This chain links TRBV7-2 with TRBJ1-2; TRBD1 aligns across 7 bases. V lost 1 base and J lost 5; bases outside the gene matches: 4. Germline V CDR1 and CDR2: SGHTA, FQGNSA. CDR3 length: 14 amino acids. CDR3 in amino acids: CASSLEGRGYGYTF. The CDR3 DNA reads TGTGCCAGCAGCTTAGAGGGCAGGGGGTATGGCTACACCTTC.

This chain uses TRBV7-3 with TRBJ1-1, with TRBD1 identical over 9 bases. Germline V gene data show CDR1 as SGHTA and CDR2 as FQGTGA. There are 15 residues in the CDR3. The V segment lost 5 bases and the J segment 9 bases; nucleotides outside the gene matches: 13. In DNA form, the CDR3 reads TGTGCCAGCAGCAGAGGACAGGGGCCCGTGGGGAAAGCTTTCTTT. Protein: CASSRGQGPVGKAFF.